This entry lists 20 T cell receptor beta chains sequenced from one sample in a study of blood T cells in healthy people across ages. Next came a second PCR, run for about 7 to 12 cycles, which used a sample-barcoded 5' primer along with a J-beta primer mix. TCRdb recomputed calls from the 5' RACE reads with MiXCR, one row per CDR3 protein. The sample records some 750,000 distinct CDR3 sequences, 22% being singletons. Source material: blood. These receptors originate from a man aged 65 to 79 in good health.

This clonotype was seen repeatedly, ten times or more. The chain links TRBV7-9 to TRBJ2-3, with 9 bases fitting TRBD1. This CDR3 is built from 16 residues. The V and J ends lost 6 bases and 3 bases, in that order; junction bases with no gene match: 10. The germline V gene has CDR1 SEHNR and CDR2 FQNEAQ (reference sequence). CDR3 DNA: TGTGCCAGCAGTCTACTCTCGGGACAGGGAACAGATACGCAGTATTTT. Protein: CASSLLSGQGTDTQYF.

This clonotype was recorded once. The chain uses TRBV12-3 or TRBV12-4 and TRBJ1-1; D unclear. V shed 3 bases and J shed 4 bases, with 15 bases lying between them. The CDR3 has 15 residues. CDR3 nucleotide sequence: TGTGCCAGCAGTTTTGCCGTCTCGCGGGCCACTGAAGCTTTCTTT. Translating it yields CASSFAVSRATEAFF.

This clonotype was found a few times. The chain couples TRBV20-1 to TRBJ2-3; D is possibly TRBD1 (5 bases). Germline V gene sequence: CDR1 DFQATT, CDR2 SNEGSKA (reference sequence). There are 13 residues in the CDR3. The CDR3 loop reads CSQQPGATDTQYF. CDR3 sequence (DNA): TGCTCACAGCAACCTGGGGCCACAGATACGCAGTATTTT.

This clonotype was seen more than once but under ten times. The J gene is TRBJ1-2, the V gene TRBV6-6; D may be TRBD1 (5 bases). Trimming took off 6 bases at V and 8 bases at J, with 13 bases between the two ends. CDR1 is MNHNY, CDR2 SVGAGI, per germline (reference sequence). This CDR3 is 12 amino acids long. This CDR3 reads CASRSTEGGYTF. The CDR3 DNA is TGTGCCAGCAGATCGACAGAGGGGGGCTACACCTTC.

The rearrangement joins TRBV6-2 or TRBV6-3 to TRBJ2-2; D perhaps matches TRBD1 (5 bases). The CDR3 loop spans 16 amino acids. V was clipped by 5 bases and J by 4 bases, with 17 bases between them. CDR1 is MNHEY, CDR2 SVGEGT, per germline. CDR3 sequence reads: CASSRLGQGRTGELFF. Written as DNA, the CDR3 is TGTGCCAGCAGTCGACTCGGACAAGGACGCACCGGGGAGCTGTTTTTT.

This clonotype came up a few times. The chain employs TRBV6-5 and TRBJ2-6; the D call may be TRBD1 or TRBD2 (5 bases each). CDR1 and CDR2 (germline): MNHEY, SVGAGI. V lost 5 bases, J lost 2 bases, and 13 bases lay in between. This CDR3 is built from 16 residues. The CDR3 DNA follows: TGTGCCAGCAGTCTGTTGGGGACCCCTGGGGCCAACGTCCTGACTTTC. Its translation: CASSLLGTPGANVLTF.

This clonotype was observed a handful of times. V usage is TRBV7-8 and J usage is TRBJ2-1; D may be TRBD1 (5 bases). The CDR3 totals 14 residues. The V gene lost 0 bases and the J gene lost 2 bases, with 5 bases spanning the gap. Germline CDR1 is SGHVS and CDR2 is FQNEAQ. CDR3 in DNA: TGTGCCAGCAGCTTAGCACAGGCCTACAATGAGCAGTTCTTC. This codes for CASSLAQAYNEQFF.

This chain connects TRBV7-2 to TRBJ1-2, with TRBD1 as a possible D gene (6 bases). The CDR3 runs to 16 residues. CDR1 is SGHTA and CDR2 is FQGNSA in the germline V gene. The V and J ends lost 4 bases and 0 bases respectively, with 15 bases between them. CDR3 DNA: TGTGCCAGCAGCTCCATCCGGACAGAGACTAACTATGGCTACACCTTC. Its protein product is CASSSIRTETNYGYTF.

The chain combines TRBV6-5 with TRBJ1-1; possibly TRBD1 for D (5 bases). Trimming pared 4 bases from V and 3 bases from J, leaving 15 bases between. The CDR3 length is 15 residues. CDR1 is MNHEY and CDR2 is SVGAGI in the germline V gene. The CDR3 reads CASSWGRAGDTEAFF. The CDR3 region has the DNA TGTGCCAGCAGTTGGGGCCGCGCGGGAGACACTGAAGCTTTCTTT.

CDR3 DNA: TGTGCCAGCAGTTCCCTCAGGACAGGGGGCGTAGATACGCAGTATTTT. This translates into CASSSLRTGGVDTQYF. The V and J genes are TRBV6-5 and TRBJ2-3; 11 bases fit TRBD1. The CDR3 consists of 16 residues. The J segment lost 5 bases and the V segment lost 4 bases, leaving 8 bases of the junction unmatched. Germline V gene sequence: CDR1 MNHEY, CDR2 SVGAGI.

V is TRBV14 and J is TRBJ2-7; D remains unclear. V lost 1 base and J 5 bases, leaving 12 bases between the germline ends. This CDR3 contains 14 residues. Germline V gives CDR1 SGHDN, CDR2 FVKESK. The CDR3 sequence is CASSQGRRGHEQYF. CDR3 DNA sequence: TGTGCCAGCAGCCAAGGTCGAAGAGGCCACGAGCAGTACTTC. Variable domain in full (rest from reference TRBV14 and TRBJ2-7): EAGVTQFPSHSVIEKGQTVTLRCDPISGHDNLYWYRRVMGKEIKFLLHFVKESKQDESGMPNNRFLAERTGGTYSTLKVQPAELEDSGVYFCASSQGRRGHEQYFGPGTRLTVT.

This chain joins TRBV7-9 and TRBJ1-5; D is unresolved. The germline V and J ends were trimmed by 3 bases and 5 bases, with 2 bases remaining between them. This CDR3 contains 11 residues. Germline values: CDR1 SEHNR, CDR2 FQNEAQ (reference sequence). In nucleotides, the CDR3 is TGTGCCAGCAGCTTTCATCAGCCCCAGCATTTT. Translation: CASSFHQPQHF.

This clonotype was detected a few times. The V gene is TRBV6-5, the J gene TRBJ2-3; D is uncertain. Trimming cost V 4 bases and J 2 bases, with 13 bases left between them. The CDR3 has 15 amino acids. CDR1 and CDR2 (germline): MNHEY, SVGAGI. CDR3 loop: CASSLTQFHTDTQYF. Written as DNA, the CDR3 is TGTGCCAGCAGTTTAACACAGTTTCACACAGATACGCAGTATTTT.

Only a few counts were recorded for this clonotype. The rearrangement joins TRBV12-3 or TRBV12-4 to TRBJ2-3, with D hard to call. Trimming took off 3 bases at V and 0 bases at J, with 7 bases between the two ends. The CDR3 covers 14 residues. CDR3 region: CASSFPPSTDTQYF. CDR3 coding DNA: TGTGCCAGCAGTTTTCCCCCTAGCACAGATACGCAGTATTTT.

This chain uses TRBV7-9 with TRBJ2-7; TRBD1 is a possible D gene (6 bases). Germline CDR1 SEHNR, CDR2 FQNEAQ (reference sequence). CDR3 length: 15 residues. Trimming left V 1 base short and J 1 base short, with 11 bases between. The CDR3 loop is CASSLVTGRSYEQYF. The CDR3 DNA reads as TGTGCCAGCAGCTTAGTAACAGGGAGATCCTACGAGCAGTACTTC.

The sample holds a few counts of this clonotype. The J gene is TRBJ2-5, the V gene TRBV5-1; D unclear. Between the trimmed V and J ends, which lost 2 bases and 4 bases, there was a span of 9 bases. The length of the CDR3 is 13 residues. Per germline, CDR1 SGHRS and CDR2 YFSETQ. CDR3 loop: CASSFGEGETQYF. CDR3 DNA: TGCGCCAGCAGCTTCGGAGAAGGAGAGACCCAGTACTTC.

This clonotype was seen more than once but under ten times. The rearrangement links TRBV24-1 to TRBJ2-3, with 9 bases lining up with TRBD2. CDR1 and CDR2 (germline): KGHDR, SFDVKD. With 4 bases clipped from V and 5 bases from J, the junction kept 9 bases outside the gene matches. The CDR3 extends over 16 amino acids. CDR3 DNA sequence: TGTGCCACCAGTGACCCAAGCGGGAGGCATAGAGATACGCAGTATTTT. It specifies CATSDPSGRHRDTQYF.

This clonotype showed up many times. V is TRBV7-2 and J is TRBJ2-7, with D tentatively TRBD1 (7 bases). V lost 5 bases and J lost 0, with 14 bases in between. CDR3 length: 15 residues. The germline CDR1 and CDR2 sequences are SGHTA and FQGNSA. In nucleotides, the CDR3 is TGTGCCAGCAGCGCGGGACAGCTGAGCTCCTACGAGCAGTACGTC. Protein product: CASSAGQLSSYEQYV.

This clonotype was detected only a few times. The V and J genes are TRBV3-1 and TRBJ1-2; TRBD1 is a possible D gene (6 bases). V was shortened by 5 bases and J by 4 bases, with 11 bases between the two germline ends. CDR3 length: 13 amino acids. Germline V gene sequence: CDR1 LGHDT, CDR2 YNNKEL (reference sequence). CDR3 amino acids: CASSLDSLYGYTF. CDR3 nucleotides: TGTGCCAGCAGCTTGGACAGCCTCTATGGCTACACCTTC.

V gene TRBV11-3 combines with J gene TRBJ2-1; D is possibly TRBD1 (5 bases). Germline-derived CDR1 and CDR2 are SGHNT and YENEEA. The CDR3 length is 13 residues. V lost 5 bases, J lost 7 bases, and 12 bases lay in between. The CDR3 loop is CASSPDQGNEQFF. CDR3 sequence (DNA): TGTGCCAGCAGCCCCGACCAGGGAAATGAGCAGTTCTTC. The full variable domain, its missing parts supplied by reference TRBV11-3 and TRBJ2-1, is EAGVVQSPRYKIIEKKQPVAFWCNPISGHNTLYWYLQNLGQGPELLIRYENEEAVDDSQLPKDRFSAERLKGVDSTLKIQPAELGDSAVYLCASSPDQGNEQFFGPGTRLTVL.